What follows is one T cell receptor beta chain and its context. The CDR3 consists of 16 residues. Losses at the gene ends were 1 base for V and 3 bases for J; bases not matched to a gene: 3. Germline V gives CDR1 MNHEY, CDR2 SMNVEV (reference sequence). From blood CD8+ and CD4+ T cells, the TCR beta chain was sequenced. The authors reverse transcribed roughly 0.5 to 1 ug RNA with random hexamers. TCRdb re-derived calls from the immunoSEQ multiplex PCR reads in MiXCR, one entry per CDR3 protein. Found here are about 150,000 distinct CDR3 sequences, around 95% of them singletons; the top ten hold 0.11%. These data are taken from a study of CD8 T cells in Susac syndrome.

Sequenced input: CD4+ T cells from PBMCs. The receptor's source is a human donor with multiple sclerosis. The chain uses TRBV27 and TRBJ2-6; TRBD2 aligns across 7 bases. Here the CDR3 DNA reads TGTGCCAGCAGTTTATGGGAGGGAAGTGGGGCCAACGTCCTGACTTTC. As protein: CASSLWEGSGANVLTF. The variable domain in full, completed from reference TRBV27 and TRBJ2-6, reads EAQVTQNPRYLITVTGKKLTVTCSQNMNHEYMSWYRQDPGLGLRQIYYSMNVEVTDKGDVPEGYKVSRKEKRNFPLILESPSPNQTSLYFCASSLWEGSGANVLTFGAGSRLTVL.